Listed here is a single TCR beta chain. What it binds is not known. The data stem from a study of cytomegalovirus exposure and HLA in healthy donors. At the level of the study: From 150 million to 200 million T cells, an earlier analysis saw roughly 100 million unique TCR beta sequences. Study-wide results and limits: Per a later analysis, HLA-associated TCR beta chains showed more clonal expansion than other, equally common TCR beta chains. A missense DCLRE1C variant was associated with V- and J-gene trimming of TCR beta chains in a later analysis, and an independent cohort replicated the association.

Germline CDR1 and CDR2: MNHNS and SASEGT. The CDR3 contains 16 residues. V was clipped by 2 bases and J by 6 bases; unmatched bases: 8. Vbeta (60) and Jbeta (13) primers were used in the PCR. Assay used: immunoSEQ multiplex PCR; TCRdb lists only in-frame clones, some missing. The sample contains about 160,000 clones, around 86% of which appear only once. The genes are TRBV6-1 and TRBJ2-1; 9 bases are shared with TRBD2. This sequence was found in a girl aged 2-9 years in good health and CMV-seropositive. Sequencing was performed on PBMCs. The CDR3 sequence is CASSEQRTSDINEQFF. The CDR3 DNA is TGTGCCAGCAGTGAACAACGGACTAGCGACATCAATGAGCAGTTCTTC.